A single sample is the source of the 18 T cell receptor beta chains below, sequenced in a study of beta chain features in type 1 diabetes. Since all of the isolated RNA was reverse transcribed, expressed TCRB transcripts were what got sequenced. TCRdb's copy holds only in-frame clones and misses some; the assay was immunoSEQ multiplex PCR. The data hold about 24,000 clones, with about 70% observed a single time. The sample taken for sequencing was Tregs from blood. Receptors originate from a woman in her thirties or forties in good health.

V is TRBV14 and J is TRBJ2-4, with TRBD1 as a possible D gene (5 bases). V was trimmed by 2 bases and J by 6 bases, leaving 8 bases between them. Germline assignment: CDR1 SGHDN and CDR2 FVKESK. The CDR3 sequence is 13 residues long. CDR3 nucleotide sequence: TGTGCCAGCAGCCAAATGGGGCCAAACATTCAGTACTTC. Its protein product is CASSQMGPNIQYF.

This clone has only a few counts. This chain links TRBV11-2 with TRBJ2-3; weak D call: TRBD2 (6 bases). Trimming removed 1 base at V and 1 base at J, with 6 bases between. The CDR3 runs to 14 residues. Germline lookup yields CDR1 SGHAT and CDR2 FQNNGV. The CDR3: CASSLAGGTDTQYF. The CDR3 DNA is TGTGCCAGCAGCTTAGCGGGGGGCACAGATACGCAGTATTTT.

For the CDR3, the DNA is TGTGCCAGCAGCCCTTGGGGGGGTCCCGGGCAAGAGACCCAGTACTTC. Its protein is CASSPWGGPGQETQYF. The rearrangement links TRBV11-2 to TRBJ2-5; 7 bases map to TRBD2. Germline CDR1 and CDR2: SGHAT and FQNNGV. V was clipped by 5 bases and J by 2 bases; unmatched bases: 11. The CDR3 totals 16 residues.

The V gene is TRBV23-1, the J gene TRBJ1-5; D gene unclear. TRBV23-1 is an ORF, and what it does is uncertain. The V gene lost 4 bases and the J gene lost 8 bases, with 27 bases spanning the gap. The CDR3 has 18 amino acids. The CDR3 reads CASSPLPRWSDGEKPQHF. CDR3 nucleotides: TGCGCCAGCAGTCCCCTGCCCCGGTGGAGTGACGGTGAGAAGCCCCAGCATTTT.

The V call is TRBV6-5, the J call TRBJ1-1; 7 bases line up with TRBD1. V gave up 8 bases and J gave up 5 bases; unmatched junction bases: 8. Germline V lookup: CDR1 MNHEY, CDR2 SVGAGI. This CDR3 comprises 13 residues. CDR3 bases: TGTGCCAGCCATACAGGGGCCCCGACTGAAGCTTTCTTT. This codes for CASHTGAPTEAFF.

The chain uses TRBV5-4 and TRBJ2-1; no clear D gene. The V gene lost 2 bases and the J gene lost 7 bases, with 7 bases spanning the gap. This CDR3 contains 12 residues. The germline V gene has CDR1 SGHNT and CDR2 YYREEE (reference sequence). CDR3: CASSLDSNEQFF. CDR3 nucleotides: TGTGCCAGCAGCTTAGACTCGAATGAGCAGTTCTTC.

This clone was counted once. This chain connects TRBV7-6 to TRBJ2-1; 8 positions agree with TRBD1. The J segment lost 10 bases and the V segment lost 5 bases, leaving 13 bases of the junction unmatched. The CDR3 is made up of 15 amino acids. CDR1 SGHVS and CDR2 FNYEAQ come from the germline V gene. The CDR3 region is CASSKGGQDFLEQFF. As DNA, the CDR3 is TGTGCCAGCAGCAAGGGGGGACAGGATTTCTTGGAGCAGTTCTTC. The whole variable domain, filled in from reference TRBV7-6 and TRBJ2-1, reads GAGVSQSPRYKVTKRGQDVALRCDPISGHVSLYWYRQALGQGPEFLTYFNYEAQQDKSGLPNDRFSAERPEGSISTLTIQRTEQRDSAMYRCASSKGGQDFLEQFFGPGTRLTVL.

CDR3 sequence reads: CASSFLGGWTEAFF. CDR3 nucleotide sequence: TGTGCCAGCAGCTTTCTCGGGGGGTGGACTGAAGCTTTCTTT. The chain is built from TRBV11-2 and TRBJ1-1; tentatively, D is TRBD1 (5 bases). The CDR3 runs to 14 residues. Germline CDR1 SGHAT, CDR2 FQNNGV. V dropped 3 bases and J dropped 5 bases, with 13 bases sitting between them.

This clone was picked up one time. The chain joins TRBV10-1 to TRBJ1-5; 7 bases agree with TRBD1. Trimming cost V 6 bases and J 6 bases; bases outside gene matches: 5. The CDR3 runs to 13 residues. Germline CDR1 and CDR2: WNHNN and SYGVQD (reference sequence). CDR3 in DNA: TGCGCCAGCAGCGGACAGGCCGGTCAGCCCCAGCATTTT. It translates to CASSGQAGQPQHF.

The chain links TRBV15 to TRBJ2-5; maybe TRBD2 (5 bases). CDR1 is LNHNV and CDR2 is YYDKDF in the germline V gene (reference sequence). There are 11 residues in the CDR3. Trimming took off 4 bases at V and 8 bases at J, with 8 bases between the two ends. In DNA, the CDR3 is TGTGCCACCAGCACCCGGGGTACCCAGTACTTC. It specifies CATSTRGTQYF.

This clone is medium-sized by share. The chain combines TRBV7-7 with TRBJ2-2; TRBD2 matches 8 bases. J was trimmed by 4 bases and V by 5 bases; bases with no gene match: 3. This CDR3 contains 14 residues. CDR1 is SSHAT, CDR2 FNYEAQ, per germline (reference sequence). Here the CDR3 reads CASSLSGGTGELFF. The CDR3 DNA follows: TGTGCCAGCAGCCTGAGCGGGGGCACCGGGGAGCTGTTTTTT.

The rearrangement joins TRBV7-9 to TRBJ2-5, with 8 bases identical to TRBD2. Losses at the gene ends were 3 bases for V and 5 bases for J; bases not matched to a gene: 8. Germline loops: CDR1 SEHNR, CDR2 FQNEAQ (reference sequence). The CDR3 is made up of 15 amino acids. CDR3 nucleotides: TGTGCCAGCAGCTTGGGGACTAGATACTCGGAGACCCAGTACTTC. It encodes CASSLGTRYSETQYF.

The chain is built from TRBV4-1 and TRBJ2-5; TRBD1 is a possible D gene (5 bases). Trimming took off 0 bases at V and 2 bases at J, with 10 bases between the two ends. There are 15 residues in the CDR3. Germline-derived CDR1 and CDR2 are MGHRA and YSYEKL. The CDR3 loop is CASSQEGRVQETQYF. CDR3 nucleotides: TGCGCCAGCAGCCAAGAGGGCAGGGTTCAAGAGACCCAGTACTTC.

This rearrangement joins TRBV6-5 to TRBJ1-2, with 8 bases aligning to TRBD1. The germline V gene has CDR1 MNHEY and CDR2 SVGAGI. There are 13 residues in the CDR3. V lost 5 bases and J lost 7; bases outside the gene matches: 6. This CDR3 reads CASSTTGGGGYTF. Written as DNA, the CDR3 is TGTGCCAGCAGTACCACAGGGGGAGGTGGCTACACCTTC.

Comment on this clone: The identical CDR3 is also encoded by other nucleotide sequences in the sample. This rearrangement joins TRBV18 to TRBJ1-1, with D maybe TRBD1 (5 bases). The CDR3 contains 14 residues. Trimming removed 3 bases from V and 11 bases from J, with 19 bases in between. Germline-derived CDR1 and CDR2 are KGHSH and LQKENI. Here the CDR3 DNA reads TGTGCCAGCTCACCTGAGGTGGGGGGTGGAGGGGCTTTCTTT. This encodes CASSPEVGGGGAFF.

This clone was counted once. This chain joins TRBV4-2 and TRBJ1-2; D is ambiguous. Germline CDR1 LGHNA, CDR2 YNFKEQ. Trimming took off 1 base at V and 4 bases at J, with 10 bases between the two ends. The CDR3 is 14 amino acids. CDR3 sequence: CASSQGGSPYGYTF. In nucleotides, the CDR3 is TGTGCCAGCAGCCAAGGAGGAAGCCCCTATGGCTACACCTTC.

V gene TRBV27 combines with J gene TRBJ1-2, with 9 bases matching TRBD1. The germline V gene has CDR1 MNHEY and CDR2 SMNVEV (reference sequence). Germline trimming cut 6 bases from V and 4 bases from J; bases unmatched to any gene: 9. This CDR3 has 15 amino acids. The CDR3 DNA reads as TGTGCCAGCAGGGCAAGGGACAGGGTGGGCTATGGCTACACCTTC. It is translated as CASRARDRVGYGYTF.

Only one count was recorded for this clone. The sample holds other DNA sequences that translate to the same CDR3. V and J are TRBV9 and TRBJ2-1, with TRBD2 matching over 9 bases. Germline trimming cut 2 bases from V and 4 bases from J; bases unmatched to any gene: 10. Germline CDR1 SGDLS, CDR2 YYNGEE. The CDR3 is made up of 17 amino acids. DNA of the CDR3: TGTGCCAGCAGCGTGGATATTAGCGGGGGCCTATACAATGAGCAGTTCTTC. It yields the protein CASSVDISGGLYNEQFF.